A single sample gave rise to the 26 T cell receptor beta chains below, sequenced in a study of blood T cells in healthy people across ages. Primers used in a second PCR of about 7 to 11 cycles were a sample-barcoded 5' primer and a J-beta primer mix. TCRdb reanalysed the 5' RACE reads using MiXCR and keeps one entry per CDR3 protein. The sample has some 760,000 distinct CDR3 sequences, approximately 25% seen once. Separately, the same data were catalogued under a study of T cells of mothers and their children.

Sequencing used blood. The receptor source for this set is a boy younger than 18 in good health.

This sequence joins TRBV6-5 and TRBJ2-5; the D gene is possibly TRBD1 (7 bases). The DNA end is a closer match to TRBJ2-7, so the J assignment may be wrong. CDR3 length: 15 residues. Germline CDR1 reads MNHEY; CDR2 reads SVGAGI. The CDR3 nucleotides read TGTGCCAGCAGTTGGGGGGACAGAGAAACCTACGAGCAGTACTTC. This encodes CASSWGDRETYEQYF.

The CDR3 spells CASSQDQGGTQYF. The CDR3 nucleotides read TGTGCCAGCAGCCAAGATCAGGGGGGGACCCAGTACTTC. The chain has TRBV14 and TRBJ2-5, with a possible D match to TRBD1 (7 bases). Trimming left V 0 bases short and J 7 bases short, with 9 bases between. This CDR3 comprises 13 residues. Germline V gene lookup returns CDR1 SGHDN and CDR2 FVKESK.

The rearrangement joins TRBV28 to TRBJ2-5; either TRBD1 or TRBD2 may fit D (5 bases each). The DNA end is more similar to TRBJ2-7, so the J call may be wrong. Germline V lookup: CDR1 MDHEN, CDR2 SYDVKM. CDR3 length equals 13 residues. CDR3 in amino acids: CASSSGGAGEQYF. CDR3 DNA: TGTGCCAGCAGTTCAGGTGGGGCGGGCGAGCAGTACTTC.

This clonotype came up a few times. The chain uses TRBV20-1 and TRBJ1-2, with D possibly TRBD1 on 5 matching bases. This CDR3 has 12 amino acids. The V gene's germline CDR1 is DFQATT and CDR2 SNEGSKA (reference sequence). The V gene lost 5 bases and the J gene lost 6 bases, with 13 bases spanning the gap. For the CDR3, the DNA is TGCAGTGCTCCAACAGGTTGGGATGGCTACACCTTC. This codes for CSAPTGWDGYTF.

This clonotype was recorded a few times. CDR3 region: CATSNPDYEQYF. The CDR3 nucleotides read TGTGCCACCAGCAACCCCGACTACGAGCAGTACTTC. The genes are TRBV15 and TRBJ2-5; D unclear. TRBJ2-7 matches the DNA end more closely, so the J call is doubtful. The CDR3 has 12 residues. Germline assignment: CDR1 LNHNV and CDR2 YYDKDF (reference sequence).

This clonotype has more than one count but fewer than ten. The chain has TRBV7-9 and TRBJ1-2; no clear D gene. The V end lost 5 bases, the J end lost 4 bases, and 11 bases lay between the germline ends. The germline gives CDR1 SEHNR, CDR2 FQNEAQ (reference sequence). The CDR3 runs 13 residues. CDR3 bases: TGTGCCAGCAGCCTTAGACCGATCTATGGCTACACCTTC. Protein: CASSLRPIYGYTF.

The chain couples TRBV6-5 to TRBJ2-5; 7 nucleotides agree with TRBD2. This CDR3 region has 13 residues. J was trimmed by 7 bases and V by 0 bases; bases with no gene match: 2. The V gene's germline CDR1 is MNHEY and CDR2 SVGAGI. The CDR3 here is CASSYSREGTQYF. The CDR3 DNA follows: TGTGCCAGCAGTTACTCGAGGGAGGGGACCCAGTACTTC.

The chain joins TRBV5-5 to TRBJ2-5; 7 nucleotides agree with TRBD1. Germline CDR1 is SGHKS and CDR2 is YYEKEE (reference sequence). The CDR3 spans 15 residues. Germline trimming cut 1 base from V and 5 bases from J; bases unmatched to any gene: 8. CDR3 in DNA: TGTGCCAGCAGCTTGACACAGGTCAGGGGGGAGACCCAGTACTTC. Amino acid sequence: CASSLTQVRGETQYF.

This clonotype has just one count. The CDR3 DNA follows: TGTGCCAGCAGCCTAGGACAGGGGGACCAAGAGACCCAGTACTTC. Translation gives CASSLGQGDQETQYF. This sequence joins TRBV21-1 and TRBJ2-5; the D segment call TRBD1 is taken from the table without a DNA check. TRBV21-1 is classified as a pseudogene. The CDR3 sequence is 15 residues long.

This clonotype has just a few counts. The rearrangement uses TRBV11-2 and TRBJ2-1; TRBD2 might be the D (6 bases). The germline gives CDR1 SGHAT, CDR2 FQNNGV. V was pared by 4 bases and J by 0 bases, with 19 bases between. This CDR3 comprises 18 residues. In DNA form, the CDR3 reads TGTGCCAGCAGCTACTTGCGATTTTGGGGAGGCTCCTACAATGAGCAGTTCTTC. This sequence encodes CASSYLRFWGGSYNEQFF. The full variable domain, with the rest looked up from reference TRBV11-2 and TRBJ2-1, is EAGVAQSPRYKIIEKRQSVAFWCNPISGHATLYWYQQILGQGPKLLIQFQNNGVVDDSQLPKDRFSAERLKGVDSTLKIQPAKLEDSAVYLCASSYLRFWGGSYNEQFFGPGTRLTVL.

The rearrangement joins TRBV4-3 to TRBJ2-7; D is unresolved. Germline V gene data show CDR1 as LGHNA and CDR2 as YSLEER. There are 14 residues in the CDR3. Trimming took 0 bases from V and 4 from J, leaving 10 bases between them. The CDR3 protein is CASSQDSLQYEQYF. DNA of the CDR3: TGCGCCAGCAGCCAAGACTCCCTCCAATACGAGCAGTACTTC.

This clonotype was seen a few times. This chain connects TRBV7-2 to TRBJ2-7; the D gene is possibly TRBD1 (5 bases). Germline V gene sequence: CDR1 SGHTA, CDR2 FQGNSA. V lost 5 bases and J lost 6, with 23 bases in between. The CDR3 is made up of 16 amino acids. CDR3 DNA: TGTGCCAGCAGCCAGAGAGGCGGACACATCCCCGGCGAGCAGTACTTC. Its translation is CASSQRGGHIPGEQYF.

V and J are TRBV7-9 and TRBJ2-2; D may correspond to TRBD1 or TRBD2 (6 bases each). V was clipped by 5 bases and J by 0 bases, with 13 bases between them. The CDR3 spans 16 residues. Germline V gene sequence: CDR1 SEHNR, CDR2 FQNEAQ (reference sequence). CDR3 region: CASSPRGGSNTGELFF. The CDR3 region has the DNA TGTGCCAGCAGCCCCAGGGGAGGATCGAACACCGGGGAGCTGTTTTTT.

CDR3 nucleotides: TGTGCCAGCAGCTACACTCCAAGCGGGAGCACCGGGGAGCTGTTTTTT. Amino acids: CASSYTPSGSTGELFF. The V gene is TRBV7-2, the J gene TRBJ2-2, with TRBD2 matching over 8 bases. The J segment lost 4 bases and the V segment lost 4 bases, leaving 8 bases of the junction unmatched. Germline CDR1 SGHTA, CDR2 FQGNSA. The CDR3 has 16 residues.

The CDR3 DNA is TGTGCCAGCAGCAGAGGGGACGGCCTAAGGTATGAGCAGTTCTTC. Translation gives CASSRGDGLRYEQFF. The chain couples TRBV7-3 to TRBJ2-1; the D call may be TRBD1 or TRBD2 (5 bases each). Germline CDR1 is SGHTA and CDR2 is FQGTGA. The CDR3 is made up of 15 amino acids. V was cut by 5 bases and J by 8 bases, with 19 bases left in between.

This clonotype was counted only a few times. This chain connects TRBV4-3 to TRBJ1-3; D gene ambiguous. The CDR3 loop spans 16 amino acids. Between the trimmed V and J ends, which lost 0 bases and 0 bases, there was a span of 9 bases. Per germline, CDR1 LGHNA and CDR2 YSLEER. The CDR3 spells CASSQDPGLSGNTIYF. For the CDR3, the DNA is TGCGCCAGCAGCCAAGATCCCGGACTCTCTGGAAACACCATATATTTT.

J is TRBJ2-5 and V is TRBV7-9; no clear D. This CDR3 contains 13 residues. Germline CDR1 is SEHNR and CDR2 is FQNEAQ (reference sequence). V was clipped by 1 base and J by 4 bases, with 7 bases between them. The CDR3 sequence: CASSLVERETQYF. DNA for the CDR3: TGTGCCAGCAGCTTAGTTGAGAGAGAGACCCAGTACTTC.

The chain links TRBV2 to TRBJ2-5; a possible D gene is TRBD1 (6 bases). The CDR3 is 13 residues long. CDR1 and CDR2 from the germline V gene are SNHLY and FYNNEI. Between the trimmed V and J ends, which lost 6 bases and 3 bases, there was a span of 11 bases. CDR3 coding DNA: TGTGCCAGCAGCCGGACAGTAGAAGAGACCCAGTACTTC. Protein: CASSRTVEETQYF.

This clonotype occurred a few times. The junction and the germline gene differ at one end; a read error may be behind it. V is TRBV5-1 and J is TRBJ2-3; 13 bases are shared with TRBD2. CDR3 size: 16 residues. CDR1 is SGHRS and CDR2 is YFSETQ in the germline V gene. For the CDR3, the DNA is TGCGCCAGCAGCTGGAGGACTAGCGGGAGCACCGATACGCAGTATTTT. Translating gives CASSWRTSGSTDTQYF.

The gene calls are TRBV28 and TRBJ2-5; possibly TRBD2 for D (5 bases). The J call may be mistaken, given a closer DNA end match to TRBJ2-7. The CDR3 covers 14 residues. CDR1 and CDR2 from the germline V gene are MDHEN and SYDVKM. Written as DNA, the CDR3 is TGTGCCAGCACTCCAGCGGCAAGCTCCTACGAGCAGTACTTC. Translating it yields CASTPAASSYEQYF.

There are a few counts of this clonotype. V is TRBV6-1 and J is TRBJ2-5, with TRBD2 as a possible D gene (5 bases). The CDR3 runs 15 residues. Germline assignment: CDR1 MNHNS and CDR2 SASEGT. V gave up 6 bases and J gave up 1 base, with 15 bases separating them. DNA of the CDR3: TGTGCCAGCAGCCTGAATTCAGGAGGCCAAGAGACCCAGTACTTC. It translates to CASSLNSGGQETQYF.

In this sample, this clonotype turned up a few times. The rearrangement joins TRBV2 to TRBJ1-4; a possible D gene is TRBD1 (5 bases). There are 15 residues in the CDR3. V lost 4 bases and J 0 bases, leaving 9 bases between the germline ends. Looked up from germline, CDR1 is SNHLY and CDR2 is FYNNEI. CDR3 bases: TGTGCCAGCAGTGCACAGACAGCAACTAATGAAAAACTGTTTTTT. Translated, it gives CASSAQTATNEKLFF. Complete variable domain (other parts from reference TRBV2 and TRBJ1-4): EPEVTQTPSHQVTQMGQEVILRCVPISNHLYFYWYRQILGQKVEFLVSFYNNEISEKSEIFDDQFSVERPDGSNFTLKIRSTKLEDSAMYFCASSAQTATNEKLFFGSGTQLSVL.

The V and J genes are TRBV29-1 and TRBJ2-1; a weak D match, TRBD1 (6 bases). CDR3 length: 15 amino acids. V dropped 1 base and J dropped 8 bases, with 18 bases sitting between them. Looked up from germline, CDR1 is SQVTM and CDR2 is ANQGSEA. Here the CDR3 DNA reads TGCAGCGTTGAAGGCGGTGGTAGGTCAGGGGATGAGCAGTTCTTC. It specifies CSVEGGGRSGDEQFF.

Concerning this clonotype: No conserved phenylalanine or tryptophan is present at the end of the CDR3, so a read error is the likely explanation. This chain links TRBV24-1 with TRBJ2-1; D is possibly TRBD2 (6 bases). V lost 4 bases and J 2 bases, leaving 8 bases between the germline ends. This CDR3 has 14 amino acids. CDR1 KGHDR and CDR2 SFDVKD come from the germline V gene. The DNA of the CDR3 is TGTGCCACCAGTGAGGCGGGGCCCTACAATGAGCAGTTCCTC. Translation gives CATSEAGPYNEQFL.

The chain combines TRBV3-1 with TRBJ2-7; D perhaps matches TRBD1 (5 bases). CDR3 length: 16 amino acids. Trimming took off 6 bases at V and 7 bases at J, with 25 bases between the two ends. Germline lookup yields CDR1 LGHDT and CDR2 YNNKEL (reference sequence). The CDR3 region is CASSLRTLTVPTEQYF. The CDR3 DNA sequence: TGTGCCAGCAGTCTCCGTACCTTGACAGTACCTACTGAGCAGTACTTC.

The V and J genes are TRBV5-1 and TRBJ2-1; weak D call: TRBD2 (6 bases). The CDR3 covers 18 residues. Germline assignment: CDR1 SGHRS and CDR2 YFSETQ. V lost 0 bases and J 0 bases, leaving 16 bases between the germline ends. The chain's CDR3 is CASSLDGAGLSSYNEQFF. CDR3 in DNA: TGCGCCAGCAGCTTGGATGGTGCGGGACTGAGCTCCTACAATGAGCAGTTCTTC.